This T cell receptor beta chain was recorded in a study of T cells after yellow fever vaccination. Germline values: CDR1 SQVTM, CDR2 ANQGSEA. The CDR3 length is 16 residues. With 4 bases clipped from V and 9 bases from J, the junction kept 13 bases outside the gene matches. TCRdb re-called the 5' RACE reads through MiXCR, storing one row per CDR3 protein. The sample includes approximately 550,000 distinct CDR3 sequences, 15% to 20% of them seen just once. The chain combines TRBV29-1 with TRBJ2-1, with 12 bases matching TRBD2. The specimen comprised PBMCs, sampled 15 days after the yellow fever booster vaccination. This clonotype was obtained from a young man who received the YFV17D yellow fever vaccine. The CDR3 here is CSVGLAGGWMKGEQFF. The CDR3 DNA sequence: TGCAGCGTTGGTCTAGCGGGAGGGTGGATGAAGGGTGAGCAGTTCTTC.